Below, 6 T cell receptor beta chains from the same sample are listed, as sequenced in a study of Tregs in tolerant kidney transplant recipients. The data were produced by immunoSEQ multiplex PCR, yet TCRdb's version contains in-frame clones alone and is incomplete. The sample data list around 48,000 clones. Sequencing was performed on CD4+ T cells from blood, taken before the transplant. These receptors all come from a human donor who received a combined kidney and bone marrow transplant.

Remarks on this clone: The CDR3 end is not reached by the read, which stops 3 residues before it; the germline J gene fills it in. The J gene is TRBJ2-7, the V gene TRBV20-1; TRBD1 matches at 8 bases. Germline V gene lookup returns CDR1 DFQATT and CDR2 SNEGSKA (reference sequence). J gave up 6 bases and V 4 bases, and 11 bases lay outside the gene matches. This CDR3 has 14 residues. The CDR3 DNA, read in part, is TGCAGTGCTACCCCAGGGGGCGTAGGGAGCGAG. Residues: CSATPGGVGSE. The whole CDR3 reads CSATPGGVGSEQYF.

On this clone: The read terminates 3 residues ahead of where the CDR3 ends, so the germline J gene completes it. J is TRBJ2-5 and V is TRBV11-2; D unresolved. Between the trimmed V and J ends, which lost 5 bases and 4 bases, there was a span of 8 bases. The CDR3 sequence is 12 residues long. In germline, CDR1 is SGHAT, CDR2 FQNNGV. The CDR3 reads CASSHRGETQYF. Partial CDR3 DNA: TGTGCCAGCAGCCACAGAGGAGAGACC.

Notes on this clone: The read ends 3 residues before the CDR3 terminus; that terminus is restored from the germline J gene. The chain uses TRBV20-1 and TRBJ2-1, with D perhaps matching TRBD2 (6 bases). V was shortened by 3 bases and J by 9 bases, with 21 bases between the two germline ends. Germline V gene sequence: CDR1 DFQATT, CDR2 SNEGSKA (reference sequence). The length of the CDR3 is 15 residues. The covered CDR3 bases are TGCAGTGCTAGCTTAGTGGCGGGAAAGCAAAGTGAG. Translation gives CSASLVAGKQSE. The full CDR3 sequence reads CSASLVAGKQSEQFF.

Of note for this clone: The CDR3 is cut off 3 residues early in the read; its end comes from the germline J gene. The rearrangement joins TRBV18 to TRBJ2-3, with TRBD2 matching 11 bases. V lost 4 bases and J lost 5; bases outside the gene matches: 11. The germline V gene has CDR1 KGHSH and CDR2 LQKENI. The CDR3 is made up of 17 amino acids. CDR3 in amino acids: CASSLLGSGREVDTQYF. Incomplete CDR3 DNA: TGTGCCAGCTCACTTCTGGGTAGCGGGAGGGAGGTAGATACG. Full variable domain (missing parts from reference TRBV18 and TRBJ2-3): NAGVMQNPRHLVRRRGQEARLRCSPMKGHSHVYWYRQLPEEGLKFMVYLQKENIIDESGMPKERFSAEFPKEGPSILRIQQVVRGDSAAYFCASSLLGSGREVDTQYFGPGTRLTVL.

The sequenced part of the CDR3 DNA is TGTGCCAGCACCCCGACAGTGTACCAAGAGACC. Amino acids: CASTPTVYQET. The CDR3 as a whole reads CASTPTVYQETQYF. The rearrangement links TRBV2 to TRBJ2-5; D might be TRBD1 (5 bases). The read ends 3 residues before the CDR3 terminus; that terminus is restored from the germline J gene. Germline CDR1 and CDR2: SNHLY and FYNNEI. The CDR3 is 14 residues long. Trimming removed 7 bases from V and 0 bases from J, with 12 bases in between.

Comment on this clone: The CDR3 end is not reached by the read, which stops 3 residues before it; the germline J gene fills it in. The chain has TRBV19 and TRBJ1-2, with D perhaps TRBD1 (5 bases). Germline lookup yields CDR1 LNHDA and CDR2 SQIVND (reference sequence). This CDR3 region has 13 residues. Trimming removed 3 bases at V and 4 bases at J, with 9 bases between. This CDR3 is CASSIGRVYGYTF. The DNA read from the CDR3 is TGTGCCAGTAGTATTGGCAGGGTCTATGGC.